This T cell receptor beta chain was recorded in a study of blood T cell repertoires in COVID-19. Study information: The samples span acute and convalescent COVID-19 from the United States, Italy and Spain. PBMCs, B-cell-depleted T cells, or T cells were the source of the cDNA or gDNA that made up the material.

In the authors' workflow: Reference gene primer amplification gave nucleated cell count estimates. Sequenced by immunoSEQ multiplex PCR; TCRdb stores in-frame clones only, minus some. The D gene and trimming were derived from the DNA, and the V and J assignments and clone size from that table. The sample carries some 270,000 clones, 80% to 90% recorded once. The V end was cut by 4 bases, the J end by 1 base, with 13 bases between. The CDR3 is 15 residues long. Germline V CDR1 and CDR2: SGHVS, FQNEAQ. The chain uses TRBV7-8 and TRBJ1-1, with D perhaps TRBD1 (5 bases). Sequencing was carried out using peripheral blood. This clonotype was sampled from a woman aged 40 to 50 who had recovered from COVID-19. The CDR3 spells CASSSGGATNTEAFF. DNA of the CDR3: TGTGCCAGCAGCTCCGGGGGAGCGACGAACACTGAAGCTTTCTTT.